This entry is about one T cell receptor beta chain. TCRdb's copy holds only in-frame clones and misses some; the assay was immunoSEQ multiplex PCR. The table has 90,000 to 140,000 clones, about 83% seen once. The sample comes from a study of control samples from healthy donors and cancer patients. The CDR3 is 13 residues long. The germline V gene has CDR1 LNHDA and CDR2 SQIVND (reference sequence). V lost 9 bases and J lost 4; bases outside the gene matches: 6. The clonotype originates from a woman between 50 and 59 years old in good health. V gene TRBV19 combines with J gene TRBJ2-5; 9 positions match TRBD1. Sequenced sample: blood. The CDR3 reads CASGTGLGETQYF. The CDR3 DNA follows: TGTGCCAGCGGGACAGGGCTGGGAGAGACCCAGTACTTC.